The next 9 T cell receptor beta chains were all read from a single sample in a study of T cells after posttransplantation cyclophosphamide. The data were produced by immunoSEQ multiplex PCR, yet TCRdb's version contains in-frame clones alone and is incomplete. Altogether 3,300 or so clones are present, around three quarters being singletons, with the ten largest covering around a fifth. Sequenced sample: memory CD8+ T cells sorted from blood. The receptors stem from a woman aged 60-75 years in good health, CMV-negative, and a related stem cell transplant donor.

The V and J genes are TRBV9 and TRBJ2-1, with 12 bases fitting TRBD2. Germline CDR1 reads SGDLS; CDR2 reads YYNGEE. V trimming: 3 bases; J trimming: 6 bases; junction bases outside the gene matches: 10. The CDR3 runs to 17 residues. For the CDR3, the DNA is TGTGCCAGCAGCGGACCCCCTCTAGCGGGGGGGAGCAATGAGCAGTTCTTC. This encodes CASSGPPLAGGSNEQFF.

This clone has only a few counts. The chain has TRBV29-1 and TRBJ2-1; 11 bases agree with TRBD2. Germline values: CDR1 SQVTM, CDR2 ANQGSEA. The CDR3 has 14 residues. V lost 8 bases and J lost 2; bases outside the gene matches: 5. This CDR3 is CSPGLAETYNEQFF. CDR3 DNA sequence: TGCAGCCCGGGACTAGCGGAAACCTACAATGAGCAGTTCTTC.

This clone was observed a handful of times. CDR3 region: CASSLVGQGTLWLSGYTF. CDR3 coding DNA: TGTGCCAGCAGCTTGGTGGGACAGGGGACACTATGGCTGAGCGGCTACACCTTC. The rearrangement joins TRBV4-2 to TRBJ1-2; 10 nucleotides line up with TRBD1. Looked up from germline, CDR1 is LGHNA and CDR2 is YNFKEQ. The CDR3 runs to 18 residues. J gave up 8 bases and V 5 bases, and 20 bases lay outside the gene matches.

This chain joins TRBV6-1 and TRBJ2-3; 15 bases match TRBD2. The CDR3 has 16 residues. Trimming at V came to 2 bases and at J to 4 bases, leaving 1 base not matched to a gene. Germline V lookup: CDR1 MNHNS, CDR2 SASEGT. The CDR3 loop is CASSEWTSGGADTQYF. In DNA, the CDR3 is TGTGCCAGCAGTGAATGGACTAGCGGGGGGGCAGATACGCAGTATTTT.

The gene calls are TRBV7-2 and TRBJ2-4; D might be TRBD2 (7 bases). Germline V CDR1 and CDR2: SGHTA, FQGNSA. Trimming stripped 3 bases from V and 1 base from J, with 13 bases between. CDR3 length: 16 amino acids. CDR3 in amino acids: CASSLGGGSAKNIQYF. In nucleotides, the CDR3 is TGTGCCAGCAGCTTGGGAGGGGGTTCGGCCAAAAACATTCAGTACTTC.

CDR3 nucleotide sequence: TGTGCCAGCAGCTTAGGCCCGGGGGTAGGGAATGAGCAGTTCTTC. Protein sequence: CASSLGPGVGNEQFF. The chain recombines TRBV7-3 with TRBJ2-1; D may be TRBD2 (6 bases). The V gene's germline CDR1 is SGHTA and CDR2 FQGTGA. Trimming removed 2 bases from V and 7 bases from J, with 15 bases in between. The CDR3 runs 15 residues. The whole variable domain, filled in from reference TRBV7-3 and TRBJ2-1, reads GAGVSQTPSNKVTEKGKYVELRCDPISGHTALYWYRQSLGQGPEFLIYFQGTGAADDSGLPNDRFFAVRPEGSVSTLKIQRTERGDSAVYLCASSLGPGVGNEQFFGPGTRLTVL.

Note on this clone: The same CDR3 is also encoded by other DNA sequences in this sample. In nucleotides, the CDR3 is TGTGCCAGCAGCCAAGAAGGGACAGCCTATAATTCACCCCTCCACTTT. It is translated as CASSQEGTAYNSPLHF. The rearrangement links TRBV4-2 to TRBJ1-6; TRBD1 aligns across 7 bases. Germline V gene sequence: CDR1 LGHNA, CDR2 YNFKEQ. J was trimmed by 2 bases and V by 0 bases; bases with no gene match: 1. The CDR3 has 16 residues.

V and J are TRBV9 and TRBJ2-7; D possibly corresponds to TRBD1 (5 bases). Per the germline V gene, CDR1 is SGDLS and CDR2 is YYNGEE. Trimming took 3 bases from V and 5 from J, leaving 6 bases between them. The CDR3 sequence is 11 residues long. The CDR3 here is CASSAGNEQYF. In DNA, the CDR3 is TGTGCCAGCAGCGCAGGGAACGAGCAGTACTTC. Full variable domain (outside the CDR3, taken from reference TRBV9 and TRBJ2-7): DSGVTQTPKHLITATGQRVTLRCSPRSGDLSVYWYQQSLDQGLQFLIQYYNGEERAKGNILERFSAQQFPDLHSELNLSSLELGDSALYFCASSAGNEQYFGPGTRLTVT.

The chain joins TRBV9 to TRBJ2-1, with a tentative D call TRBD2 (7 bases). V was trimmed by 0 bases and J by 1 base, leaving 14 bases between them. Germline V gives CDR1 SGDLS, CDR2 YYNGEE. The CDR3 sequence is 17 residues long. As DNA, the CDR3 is TGTGCCAGCAGCGTAGCTAGTGGGGGGGCATCCTACAATGAGCAGTTCTTC. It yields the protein CASSVASGGASYNEQFF.